Sequencing of this T cell receptor (beta chain) was carried out in a study of blood T cells in healthy people across ages. This clonotype occurred a few times. Its antigen is undetermined. Trimming took 5 bases from V and 1 from J, leaving 12 bases between them. Germline V gene lookup returns CDR1 MNHEY and CDR2 SVGEGT. This CDR3 has 14 amino acids. With a J-beta primer mix and a sample-barcoded 5' primer, a second PCR ran roughly 7 to 11 cycles. Via MiXCR, TCRdb re-called the 5' RACE reads, giving one row per CDR3 protein. The table shows about 930,000 distinct CDR3 sequences, with around 29% occurring only once. Findings and caveats of the study: Strong correlation linked observed beta diversity and percent naive T cells.

The sample also formed part of further work on T cells of mothers and their children. That source reports: The authors used all extracted RNA for cDNA synthesis, at roughly 1.5 ug per 15 ul.

The rearrangement joins TRBV6-2 or TRBV6-3 to TRBJ2-7; D is undetermined. This TCR was recovered from a woman aged 40 to 55 in good health. Sequencing was performed on blood. DNA for the CDR3: TGTGCCAGCAGTACCCGGATTGGTTCCTACGAGCAGTACTTC. Translated, it gives CASSTRIGSYEQYF.